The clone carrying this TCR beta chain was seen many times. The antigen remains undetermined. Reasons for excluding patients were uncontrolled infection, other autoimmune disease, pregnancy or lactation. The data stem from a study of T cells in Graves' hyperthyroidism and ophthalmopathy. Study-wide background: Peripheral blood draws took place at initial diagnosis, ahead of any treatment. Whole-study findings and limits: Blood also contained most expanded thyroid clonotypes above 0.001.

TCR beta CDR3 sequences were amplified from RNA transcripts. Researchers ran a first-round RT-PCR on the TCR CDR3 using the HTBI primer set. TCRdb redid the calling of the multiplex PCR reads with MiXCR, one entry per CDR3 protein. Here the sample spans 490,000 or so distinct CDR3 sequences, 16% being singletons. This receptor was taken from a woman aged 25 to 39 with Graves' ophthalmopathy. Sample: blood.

The CDR3 loop is CAVKPATNEKLFF. DNA for the CDR3: TGTGCCGTAAAACCAGCAACTAATGAAAAACTGTTTTTT. The V call is TRBV30, the J call TRBJ1-4; unclear D gene. This CDR3 has 13 amino acids. Trimming shortened V by 8 bases and J by 0 bases, and 10 bases separated the two germline ends. From germline, CDR1 is GTSNPN and CDR2 SVGIG (reference sequence). The full variable domain, completed using reference TRBV30 and TRBJ1-4, is SQTIHQWPATLVQPVGSPLSLECTVEGTSNPNLYWYRQAAGRGLQLLFYSVGIGQISSEVPQNLSASRPQDRQFILSSKKLLLSDSGFYLCAVKPATNEKLFFGSGTQLSVL.